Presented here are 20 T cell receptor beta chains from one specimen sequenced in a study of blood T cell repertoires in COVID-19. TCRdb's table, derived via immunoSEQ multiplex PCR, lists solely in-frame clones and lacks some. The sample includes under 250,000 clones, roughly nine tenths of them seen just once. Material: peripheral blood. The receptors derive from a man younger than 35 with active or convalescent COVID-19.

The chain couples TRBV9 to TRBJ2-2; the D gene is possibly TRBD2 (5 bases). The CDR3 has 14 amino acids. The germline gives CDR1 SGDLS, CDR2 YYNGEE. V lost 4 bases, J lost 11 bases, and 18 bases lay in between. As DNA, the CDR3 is TGTGCCAGCAGCCATCCAATAGCGTCTGAAGAGCTGTTTTTT. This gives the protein CASSHPIASEELFF.

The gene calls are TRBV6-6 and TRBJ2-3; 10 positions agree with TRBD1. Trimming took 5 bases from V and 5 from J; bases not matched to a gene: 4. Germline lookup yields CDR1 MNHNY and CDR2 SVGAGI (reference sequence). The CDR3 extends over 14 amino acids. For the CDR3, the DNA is TGTGCCAGCAGTGGACAGGGGGGTCAAGATACGCAGTATTTT. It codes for CASSGQGGQDTQYF.

CDR3 nucleotide sequence: TGCGCCAGCAGCCCACAGGGCTGGACTGAAGCTTTCTTT. Its protein is CASSPQGWTEAFF. This chain links TRBV10-2 with TRBJ1-1; D may be TRBD1 (6 bases). CDR1 and CDR2 (germline): WSHSY, SAAADI. V gave up 6 bases and J gave up 5 bases, with 13 bases separating them. The CDR3 length is 13 residues.

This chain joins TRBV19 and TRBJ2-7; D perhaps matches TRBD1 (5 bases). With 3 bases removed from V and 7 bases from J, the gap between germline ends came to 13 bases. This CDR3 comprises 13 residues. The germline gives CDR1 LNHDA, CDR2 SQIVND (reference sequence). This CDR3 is CASSILGVGEQYF. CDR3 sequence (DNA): TGTGCCAGTAGTATCCTAGGGGTTGGAGAGCAGTACTTC. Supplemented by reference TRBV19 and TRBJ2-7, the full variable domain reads DGGITQSPKYLFRKEGQNVTLSCEQNLNHDAMYWYRQDPGQGLRLIYYSQIVNDFQKGDIAEGYSVSREKKESFPLTVTSAQKNPTAFYLCASSILGVGEQYFGPGTRLTVT.

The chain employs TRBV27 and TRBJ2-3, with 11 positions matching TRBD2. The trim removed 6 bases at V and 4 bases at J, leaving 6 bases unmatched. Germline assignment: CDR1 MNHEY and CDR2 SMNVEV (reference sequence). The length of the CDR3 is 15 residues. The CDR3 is CASRVAGGPPDTQYF. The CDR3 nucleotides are TGTGCCAGCAGGGTAGCGGGAGGGCCCCCAGATACGCAGTATTTT.

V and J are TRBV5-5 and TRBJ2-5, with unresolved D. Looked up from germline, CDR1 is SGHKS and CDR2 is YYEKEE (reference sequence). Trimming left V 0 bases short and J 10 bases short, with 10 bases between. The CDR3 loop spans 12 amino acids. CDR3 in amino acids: CASSLVSGIQYF. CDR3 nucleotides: TGTGCCAGCAGCTTGGTCTCAGGTATCCAGTACTTC.

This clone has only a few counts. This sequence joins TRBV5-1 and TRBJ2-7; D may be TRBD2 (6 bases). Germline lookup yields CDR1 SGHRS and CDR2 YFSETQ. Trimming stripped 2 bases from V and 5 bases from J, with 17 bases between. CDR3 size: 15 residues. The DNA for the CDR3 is TGCGCCAGCAGCTTTAATACGGGGGTGAAGGACGAGCAGTACTTC. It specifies CASSFNTGVKDEQYF.

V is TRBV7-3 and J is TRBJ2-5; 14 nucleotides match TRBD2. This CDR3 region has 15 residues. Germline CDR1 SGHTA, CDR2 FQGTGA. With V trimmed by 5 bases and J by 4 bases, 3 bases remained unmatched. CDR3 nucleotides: TGTGCCAGCAGCGAGACTAGCGGGAGGGTAGAGACCCAGTACTTC. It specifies CASSETSGRVETQYF.

CDR3 DNA: TGTGCCAGTAGTATAGAAGGGGATCAGCCCCAGCATTTT. This translates into CASSIEGDQPQHF. The gene calls are TRBV19 and TRBJ1-5, with D tentatively TRBD1 (5 bases). The germline V and J ends were trimmed by 0 bases and 5 bases, with 5 bases remaining between them. In germline, CDR1 is LNHDA, CDR2 SQIVND (reference sequence). The CDR3 is made up of 13 amino acids.

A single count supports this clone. The CDR3 loop reads CASSQGTGGPSYEQYF. The CDR3 nucleotides read TGCGCCAGCAGCCAAGGCACGGGGGGCCCCTCCTACGAGCAGTACTTC. The J gene is TRBJ2-7, the V gene TRBV4-3; possible D gene TRBD2, 7 bases. Germline values: CDR1 LGHNA, CDR2 YSLEER. V dropped 1 base and J dropped 0 bases, with 13 bases sitting between them. This CDR3 region has 16 residues.

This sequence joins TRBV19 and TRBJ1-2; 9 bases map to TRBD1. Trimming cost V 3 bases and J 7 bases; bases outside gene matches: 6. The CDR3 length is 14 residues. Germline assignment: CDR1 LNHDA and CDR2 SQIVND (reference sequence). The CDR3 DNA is TGTGCCAGTAGTATCCGGGAACAGGGGGCTGGCTACACCTTC. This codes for CASSIREQGAGYTF.

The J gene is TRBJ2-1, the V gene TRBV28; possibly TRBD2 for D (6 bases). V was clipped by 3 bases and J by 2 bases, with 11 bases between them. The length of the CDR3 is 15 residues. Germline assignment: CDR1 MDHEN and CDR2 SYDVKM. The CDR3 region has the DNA TGTGCCAGCAGTTTCTCCGGGACTGCCTACAATGAGCAGTTCTTC. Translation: CASSFSGTAYNEQFF.

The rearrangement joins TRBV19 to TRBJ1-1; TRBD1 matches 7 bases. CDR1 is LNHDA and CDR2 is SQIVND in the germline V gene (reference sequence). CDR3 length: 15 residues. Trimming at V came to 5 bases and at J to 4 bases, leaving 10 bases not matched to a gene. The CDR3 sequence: CASSPTQTGTTEAFF. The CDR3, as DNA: TGTGCCAGTAGTCCCACCCAGACAGGGACCACTGAAGCTTTCTTT. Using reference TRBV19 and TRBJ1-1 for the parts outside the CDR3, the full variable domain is DGGITQSPKYLFRKEGQNVTLSCEQNLNHDAMYWYRQDPGQGLRLIYYSQIVNDFQKGDIAEGYSVSREKKESFPLTVTSAQKNPTAFYLCASSPTQTGTTEAFFGQGTRLTVV.

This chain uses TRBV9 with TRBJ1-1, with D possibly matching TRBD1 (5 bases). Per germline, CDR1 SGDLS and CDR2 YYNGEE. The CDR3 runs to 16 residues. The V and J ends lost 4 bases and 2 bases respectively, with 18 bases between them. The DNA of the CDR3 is TGTGCCAGCAGCCCCGGGGGGGGGAGTTATAACACTGAAGCTTTCTTT. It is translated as CASSPGGGSYNTEAFF.

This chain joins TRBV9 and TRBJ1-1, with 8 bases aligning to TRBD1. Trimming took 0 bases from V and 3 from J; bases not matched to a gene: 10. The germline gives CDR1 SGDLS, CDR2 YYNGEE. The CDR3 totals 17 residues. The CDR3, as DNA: TGTGCCAGCAGCGTAGAAACAGGGGGATTGGGGTACACTGAAGCTTTCTTT. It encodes CASSVETGGLGYTEAFF.

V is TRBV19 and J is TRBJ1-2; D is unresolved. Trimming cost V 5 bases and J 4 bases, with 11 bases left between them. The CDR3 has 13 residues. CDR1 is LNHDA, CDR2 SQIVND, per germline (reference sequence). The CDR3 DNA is TGTGCCAGTAGTTTTGACATCGCCTATGGCTACACCTTC. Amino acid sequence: CASSFDIAYGYTF.

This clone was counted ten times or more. The CDR3 DNA sequence: TGTGCCAGCAGGTTGACGGGACAGGGGAACACTGAAGCTTTCTTT. This sequence encodes CASRLTGQGNTEAFF. The J gene is TRBJ1-1, the V gene TRBV2, with TRBD1 identical over 9 bases. The trim removed 6 bases at V and 1 base at J, leaving 6 bases unmatched. Germline V CDR1 and CDR2: SNHLY, FYNNEI. This CDR3 spans 15 amino acids. The complete variable domain, with remaining parts taken from reference TRBV2 and TRBJ1-1, reads EPEVTQTPSHQVTQMGQEVILRCVPISNHLYFYWYRQILGQKVEFLVSFYNNEISEKSEIFDDQFSVERPDGSNFTLKIRSTKLEDSAMYFCASRLTGQGNTEAFFGQGTRLTVV.

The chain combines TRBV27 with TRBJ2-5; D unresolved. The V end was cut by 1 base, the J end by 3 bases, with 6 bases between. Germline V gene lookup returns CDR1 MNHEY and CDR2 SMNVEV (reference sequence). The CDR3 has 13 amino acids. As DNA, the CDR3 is TGTGCCAGCAGTTTATTTCCCGAAGAGACCCAGTACTTC. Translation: CASSLFPEETQYF.

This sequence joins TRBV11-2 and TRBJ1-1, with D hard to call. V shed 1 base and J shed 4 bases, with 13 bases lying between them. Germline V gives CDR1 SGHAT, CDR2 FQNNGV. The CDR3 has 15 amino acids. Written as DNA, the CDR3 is TGTGCCAGCAGCTTAGCCCCCAGGAGGCGCACTGAAGCTTTCTTT. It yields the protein CASSLAPRRRTEAFF.

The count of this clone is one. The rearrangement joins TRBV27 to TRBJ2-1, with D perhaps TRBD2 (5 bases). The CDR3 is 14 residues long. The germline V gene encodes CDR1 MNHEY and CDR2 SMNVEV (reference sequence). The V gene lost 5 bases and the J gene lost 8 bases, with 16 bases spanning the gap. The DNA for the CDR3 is TGTGCCAGCAGTGAAAGGGCGCGGGTCGATGAGCAGTTCTTC. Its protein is CASSERARVDEQFF.